Listed here are 7 T cell receptor beta chains from one sample, sequenced in a study of CD8 T cells in ankylosing spondylitis (dated by TCRdb to the late 2010s). Summary of the overall study and its limitations: Blood from ankylosing spondylitis patients appeared to be characterized by a TCR beta motif composed of eight or nine highly homologous amino acid variants.

Libraries came from 5' RACE. Sequenced using an Illumina HiSeq 2500. In TCRdb, the public reads were trimmed at Q25 with fastp and aligned with MiXCR, with productive beta chains retained. Identical CDR3 protein sequences are pooled into one entry, listed with their most common genes and DNA. This sample lists 200,000 to 250,000 distinct CDR3 sequences; about 16% were detected once. The ten largest clones capture about 44% of the sample. No antigen has been assigned to these receptors. The sample was blood, either unsorted or a sorted T cell fraction (not recorded which). The receptors stem from a male donor with ankylosing spondylitis.

The rearrangement joins TRBV4-3 to TRBJ2-1, with 10 bases aligning to TRBD2. Germline CDR1 LGHNA, CDR2 YSLEER. Trimming removed 0 bases from V and 4 bases from J; junction bases left unmatched: 3. The length of the CDR3 is 16 residues. The CDR3 spells CASSQEVAGGYNEQFF. Written as DNA, the CDR3 is TGCGCCAGCAGCCAAGAGGTAGCGGGAGGTTACAATGAGCAGTTCTTC.

In its sample, this clonotype was seen many times. The chain carries TRBV19 and TRBJ1-1; D gene ambiguous. The CDR3 sequence is 13 residues long. V gave up 9 bases and J gave up 2 bases, with 13 bases separating them. Per the germline V gene, CDR1 is LNHDA and CDR2 is SQIVND (reference sequence). The CDR3 spells CASSIGGNTEAFF. Written as DNA, the CDR3 is TGTGCCAGCAGCATCGGCGGCAACACTGAAGCTTTCTTT.

V gene TRBV30 combines with J gene TRBJ2-7; D might be TRBD2 (5 bases). CDR1 and CDR2 from the germline V gene are GTSNPN and SVGIG (reference sequence). The CDR3 loop spans 14 amino acids. The ends were cut back, 0 bases at V and 0 bases at J, with 9 bases in the middle. The CDR3 sequence: CAWSVPGSSYEQYF. Written as DNA, the CDR3 is TGTGCCTGGAGTGTACCGGGAAGCTCCTACGAGCAGTACTTC.

This chain connects TRBV12-3 or TRBV12-4 to TRBJ1-2; weak D call: TRBD1 (6 bases). CDR3 length: 18 residues. V was cut by 11 bases and J by 0 bases, with 28 bases left in between. CDR3 loop: CACWSQGYGLFTNYGYTF. For the CDR3, the DNA is TGTGCCTGCTGGTCTCAGGGGTACGGGCTATTCACTAACTATGGCTACACCTTC.

The chain carries TRBV20-1 and TRBJ1-5, with no clear D. The CDR3 runs 16 residues. V was clipped by 0 bases and J by 5 bases, with 17 bases between them. The germline gives CDR1 DFQATT, CDR2 SNEGSKA (reference sequence). Here the CDR3 DNA reads TGCAGTGCTAGAGATGAGAAGGGTGGAGATTATCAGCCCCAGCATTTT. Amino acids: CSARDEKGGDYQPQHF.

The chain recombines TRBV2 with TRBJ2-1; maybe TRBD2 (6 bases). This CDR3 region has 15 residues. The germline V gene encodes CDR1 SNHLY and CDR2 FYNNEI. V dropped 6 bases and J dropped 1 base, with 13 bases sitting between them. CDR3 region: CASRVLSGSYNEQFF. CDR3 DNA sequence: TGTGCCAGCAGGGTTCTTAGCGGTTCCTACAATGAGCAGTTCTTC.

The table lists this clonotype with a few counts. V and J are TRBV7-8 and TRBJ1-2; 7 nucleotides agree with TRBD1. V trimming: 2 bases; J trimming: 3 bases; junction bases outside the gene matches: 12. In germline, CDR1 is SGHVS, CDR2 FQNEAQ. This CDR3 is built from 17 residues. This chain's CDR3 is CASSLSPPGTDYYGYTF. The CDR3 DNA is TGTGCCAGCAGCTTATCCCCCCCCGGGACAGATTACTATGGCTACACCTTC.